What follows are 5 T cell receptor beta chains derived from one specimen sequenced in a study of PD-1 blockade in classical Hodgkin lymphoma. The protocol was immunoSEQ multiplex PCR, while the TCRdb copy is restricted to in-frame clones and leaves out a portion. This table has just over 60,000 clones, roughly 88% appearing once. With no exception, relapse followed autologous stem cell transplantation in all patients, and brentuximab vedotin exposure varied. The sequencing used peripheral blood mononuclear cells (PBMCs), collected at baseline. The source of these receptors is a human donor with classical Hodgkin lymphoma.

The chain is built from TRBV28 and TRBJ1-4; 10 bases agree with TRBD1. In germline, CDR1 is MDHEN, CDR2 SYDVKM. The CDR3 is 16 amino acids. V lost 5 bases, J lost 7 bases, and 10 bases stayed unmatched. The CDR3 coding sequence is TGTGCCAGCAGTCCCCCCGGGACAGGGGATAGTGAAAAACTGTTTTTT. Protein: CASSPPGTGDSEKLFF.

The genes are TRBV13 and TRBJ2-7, with 7 nucleotides matching TRBD1. Trimming at V came to 0 bases and at J to 3 bases, leaving 8 bases not matched to a gene. CDR1 is PRHDT, CDR2 FYEKMQ, per germline (reference sequence). CDR3 length equals 16 residues. The CDR3 DNA reads TGTGCCAGCAGCTTAGGTATAGGGGGCAACAACTACGAGCAGTACTTC. Its protein product is CASSLGIGGNNYEQYF.

This CDR3 is CASSQDLLQGGSGTQYF. DNA of the CDR3: TGTGCCAGCAGCCAAGATCTATTGCAGGGAGGTTCGGGGACCCAGTACTTC. The rearrangement uses TRBV5-4 and TRBJ2-5, with a weak D call TRBD2 (6 bases). With 4 bases removed from V and 7 bases from J, the gap between germline ends came to 26 bases. Germline assignment: CDR1 SGHNT and CDR2 YYREEE (reference sequence). The CDR3 extends over 17 amino acids.

V and J are TRBV19 and TRBJ1-1, with D perhaps matching TRBD1 (5 bases). Germline CDR1 reads LNHDA; CDR2 reads SQIVND (reference sequence). The CDR3 length is 13 residues. Between the trimmed V and J ends, which lost 7 bases and 5 bases, there was a span of 14 bases. Here the CDR3 reads CASITLGGTEAFF. The CDR3, as DNA: TGTGCCAGTATTACCCTGGGGGGGACTGAAGCTTTCTTT.

This chain links TRBV9 with TRBJ2-3; no definite D call. Germline loops: CDR1 SGDLS, CDR2 YYNGEE. CDR3 size: 14 residues. V lost 3 bases to trimming and J lost 0 bases, with 8 bases between them. The CDR3 loop reads CASSAQSSTDTQYF. The CDR3 DNA reads as TGTGCCAGCAGCGCCCAATCTAGCACAGATACGCAGTATTTT.